These 3 T cell receptor beta chains originate from one sample sequenced in a study of tumor-infiltrating lymphocytes in primary liver carcinoma. For blood RNA, unsorted whole blood served as the source, and germline DNA was extracted too. The researchers produced TCR beta cDNA from 500 ng total RNA with a constant-region primer. Nested multiplex PCR, run for three rounds with slightly modified ARM-PCR, yielded TCR beta libraries. The opening two PCR rounds, around 10 cycles each, paired TRBV1-TRBV30 forward primers with a C-beta reverse primer. One entry per CDR3 protein results from TCRdb running MiXCR on the multiplex PCR reads. This repertoire shows approximately 330,000 distinct CDR3 sequences, 65% found once; its top ten account for roughly 6.5%. Sequencing was done on a sample of peripheral blood. These receptor sequences come from a man aged 35 to 55 with primary liver carcinoma and hepatitis B virus infection.

This clonotype was seen many times. The chain carries TRBV6-6 and TRBJ2-5; weak D call: TRBD2 (5 bases). Germline lookup yields CDR1 MNHNY and CDR2 SVGAGI (reference sequence). This CDR3 is built from 14 residues. Trimming took off 1 base at V and 2 bases at J, with 8 bases between the two ends. CDR3: CASSYLGEQETQYF. Here the CDR3 DNA reads TGTGCCAGCAGTTACTTGGGAGAACAAGAGACCCAGTACTTC.

Notes on this clonotype: A read error may be the cause here, since a much bigger clone is one base away. The rearrangement links TRBV6-2 or TRBV6-3 to TRBJ2-1; 9 bases agree with TRBD2. Germline V gives CDR1 MNHEY, CDR2 SVGEGT. The CDR3 runs to 15 residues. The CDR3 region has the DNA TGTGCCAGCAGCAATAGCGGGAGTCAATACAATGAGCAGTCCTTC. Residues: CASSNSGSQYNEQSF.

The genes are TRBV5-1 and TRBJ2-7; D gene unclear. The germline V gene encodes CDR1 SGHRS and CDR2 YFSETQ. This CDR3 region has 14 residues. V lost 2 bases and J lost 0, with 9 bases in between. CDR3 in DNA: TGCGCCAGCAGCTTCCAGTTTTCCTCCTACGAGCAGTACTTC. It codes for CASSFQFSSYEQYF.